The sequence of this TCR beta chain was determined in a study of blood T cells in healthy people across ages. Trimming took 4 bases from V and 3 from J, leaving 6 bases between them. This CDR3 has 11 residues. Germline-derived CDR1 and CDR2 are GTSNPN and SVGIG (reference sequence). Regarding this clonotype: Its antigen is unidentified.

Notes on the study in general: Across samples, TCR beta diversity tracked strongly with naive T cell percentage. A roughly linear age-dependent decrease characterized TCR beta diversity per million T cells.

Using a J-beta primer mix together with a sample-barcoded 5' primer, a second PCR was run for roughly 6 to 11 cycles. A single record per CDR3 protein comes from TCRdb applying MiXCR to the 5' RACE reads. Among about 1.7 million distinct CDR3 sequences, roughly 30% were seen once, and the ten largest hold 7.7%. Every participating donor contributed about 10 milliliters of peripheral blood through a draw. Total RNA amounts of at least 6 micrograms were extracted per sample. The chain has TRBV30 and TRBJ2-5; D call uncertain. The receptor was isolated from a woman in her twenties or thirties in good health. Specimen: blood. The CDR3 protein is CAWNQKETQYF. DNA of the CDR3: TGTGCCTGGAATCAGAAAGAGACCCAGTACTTC.